The clone carrying this TCR beta chain was picked up one time. Produced via immunoSEQ multiplex PCR; TCRdb's table is partial and in-frame only. The sample consists of some 100,000 clones, about nine tenths of them appearing once. The data stem from a study of control samples from healthy donors and cancer patients. Germline V gene data show CDR1 as SGHRS and CDR2 as YFSETQ. There are 16 residues in the CDR3. The V segment lost 4 bases and the J segment 5 bases; nucleotides outside the gene matches: 10. This sequence originates from a human donor in good health. The donor label of this sample is uncertain. The genes are TRBV5-1 and TRBJ2-5; 11 nucleotides match TRBD2. The sequenced material came from blood. Here the CDR3 reads CASSNAGLAVEETQYF. The CDR3 DNA reads TGCGCCAGCAGCAACGCGGGACTAGCGGTCGAGGAGACCCAGTACTTC.